Listed below are T cell receptor beta chains from one sample, sequenced in a study of control samples from healthy donors and cancer patients. Clones were sequenced by immunoSEQ multiplex PCR, and TCRdb holds only the in-frame ones, with some missing. The sample has approximately 110,000 clones; 80% to 95% are singletons. The source material was blood. The receptors come from a woman in her late teens or twenties in good health. The CDR3 runs from the conserved cysteine through the conserved F or W. The order of the fields is V gene, clone size, D gene, J gene, CDR3 DNA, CDR3 protein. The D gene is left open where the match is weak. The listing skips clone size in some rows; elsewhere it reads once, few, many or a size class.

V gene: TRBV7-2; clone size: -; D gene: TRBD2; J gene: TRBJ2-7; CDR3 DNA: TGTGCCAGCAGCTTAAGTAATCTGGGACTAGCGGGAGTTGGCGAGCAGTACTTC; CDR3 protein: CASSLSNLGLAGVGEQYF
V gene: TRBV5-6; clone size: -; D gene: -; J gene: TRBJ2-5; CDR3 DNA: TGTGCCAGCAGCTATGGGGAGACCCAGTACTTC; CDR3 protein: CASSYGETQYF
V gene: TRBV5-4; clone size: -; D gene: -; J gene: TRBJ1-1; CDR3 DNA: TGTGCCAGCAGCTACAGGGCAGGGAACACTGAAGCTTTCTTT; CDR3 protein: CASSYRAGNTEAFF
V gene: TRBV4-3; clone size: -; D gene: TRBD2; J gene: TRBJ2-1; CDR3 DNA: TGCGCCAGCAGCCAGTATCTAGCGGGGTCCAATGAGCAGTTCTTC; CDR3 protein: CASSQYLAGSNEQFF
V gene: TRBV2; clone size: -; D gene: -; J gene: TRBJ2-2; CDR3 DNA: TGTGCCAGCAGTCGGATGAGTAAAAACACCGGGGAGCTGTTTTTT; CDR3 protein: CASSRMSKNTGELFF
V gene: TRBV30; clone size: -; D gene: TRBD2; J gene: TRBJ2-7; CDR3 DNA: TGTGCCTGGAGGAGCGGGGCCGTCTGGGACGAGCAGTACTTC; CDR3 protein: CAWRSGAVWDEQYF
V gene: TRBV6-5; clone size: -; D gene: TRBD1; J gene: TRBJ2-1; CDR3 DNA: TGTGCCAGCAGTACGACAGGGGGGGTACAAGATGAGCAGTTCTTC; CDR3 protein: CASSTTGGVQDEQFF
V gene: TRBV28; clone size: -; D gene: TRBD1; J gene: TRBJ1-5; CDR3 DNA: TGTGCCAGTACAGGGGTATTGCGTCAGCCCCAGCATTTT; CDR3 protein: CASTGVLRQPQHF
V gene: TRBV10-3; clone size: -; D gene: -; J gene: TRBJ1-1; CDR3 DNA: TGTGCCATCAGTGAGTCGCAGGGGCTGGGAGCTTTCTTT; CDR3 protein: CAISESQGLGAFF
V gene: TRBV7-2; clone size: -; D gene: -; J gene: TRBJ2-6; CDR3 DNA: TGTGCCAGCACCCTGTCGGGGTCCTTTTTCTCTGGGGCCAACGTCCTGACTTTC; CDR3 protein: CASTLSGSFFSGANVLTF
V gene: TRBV3-1/TRBV3-2; clone size: -; D gene: TRBD2; J gene: TRBJ2-2; CDR3 DNA: TGTGCCAGCAGCCCATCGGGACTAGTTGCCGGGGAGCTGTTTTTT; CDR3 protein: CASSPSGLVAGELFF
V gene: TRBV28; clone size: few; D gene: -; J gene: TRBJ2-7; CDR3 DNA: TGTGCCAGCAGTTCCCCGGGAGTTTCCCGGGAGCAGTACTTC; CDR3 protein: CASSSPGVSREQYF
V gene: TRBV5-1; clone size: -; D gene: -; J gene: TRBJ2-7; CDR3 DNA: TGCGCCAGCAGTTACCGGGCCCGCCCATACGAGCAGTACTTC; CDR3 protein: CASSYRARPYEQYF
V gene: TRBV9; clone size: -; D gene: -; J gene: TRBJ1-3; CDR3 DNA: TGTGCCAGCAGCTCCCGACAGAGCGGGGGAAACACCATATATTTT; CDR3 protein: CASSSRQSGGNTIYF
V gene: TRBV4-3; clone size: -; D gene: -; J gene: TRBJ1-5; CDR3 DNA: TGCGCCAGCAGCCAAGATCTGGGGGTGAAGCCCCAGCATTTT; CDR3 protein: CASSQDLGVKPQHF
V gene: TRBV30; clone size: -; D gene: -; J gene: TRBJ1-4; CDR3 DNA: TGTGCCTGGAGTGTGAAGGGGGGACGGGGTGAAAAACTGTTTTTT; CDR3 protein: CAWSVKGGRGEKLFF
V gene: TRBV28; clone size: -; D gene: TRBD1; J gene: TRBJ1-6; CDR3 DNA: TGTGCCAGCAGAGGACAGGAGAGCTCCTATAATTCACCCCTCCACTTT; CDR3 protein: CASRGQESSYNSPLHF
V gene: TRBV7-9; clone size: once; D gene: -; J gene: TRBJ2-7; CDR3 DNA: TGTGCCAGCAGCCCCCAGGAGGGGTTGAGACTTTACGAGCAGTACTTC; CDR3 protein: CASSPQEGLRLYEQYF